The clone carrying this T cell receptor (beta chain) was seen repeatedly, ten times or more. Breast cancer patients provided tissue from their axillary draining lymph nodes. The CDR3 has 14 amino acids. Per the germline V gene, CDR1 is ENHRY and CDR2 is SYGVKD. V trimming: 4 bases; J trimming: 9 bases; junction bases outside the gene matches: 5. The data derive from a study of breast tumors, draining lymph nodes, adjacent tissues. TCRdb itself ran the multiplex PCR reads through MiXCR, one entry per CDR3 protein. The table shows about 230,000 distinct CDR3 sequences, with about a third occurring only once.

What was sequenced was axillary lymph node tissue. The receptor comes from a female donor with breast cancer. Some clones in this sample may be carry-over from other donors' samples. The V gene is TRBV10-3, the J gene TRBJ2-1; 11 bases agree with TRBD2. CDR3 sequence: CAISGRLAGFEQFF. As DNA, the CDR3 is TGTGCCATCAGTGGGCGACTAGCGGGATTTGAGCAGTTCTTC.